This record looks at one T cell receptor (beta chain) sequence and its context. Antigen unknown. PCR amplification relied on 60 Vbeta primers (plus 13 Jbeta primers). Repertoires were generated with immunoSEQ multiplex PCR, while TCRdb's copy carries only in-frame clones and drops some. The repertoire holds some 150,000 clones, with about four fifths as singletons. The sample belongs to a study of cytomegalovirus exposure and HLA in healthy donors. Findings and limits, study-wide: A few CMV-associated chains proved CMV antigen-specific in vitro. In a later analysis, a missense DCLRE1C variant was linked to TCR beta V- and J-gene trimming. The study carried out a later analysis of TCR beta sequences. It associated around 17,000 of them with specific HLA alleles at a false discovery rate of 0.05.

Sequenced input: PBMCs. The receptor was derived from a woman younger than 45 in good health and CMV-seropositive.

This CDR3 reads CASSLAAFRDYGYTF. CDR3 coding DNA: TGTGCCAGCAGCTTAGCGGCTTTCAGGGACTATGGCTACACCTTC. The chain recombines TRBV7-9 with TRBJ1-2; a weak D match, TRBD1 (5 bases). Germline CDR1 reads SEHNR; CDR2 reads FQNEAQ (reference sequence). V dropped 0 bases and J dropped 3 bases, with 11 bases sitting between them. The CDR3 runs 15 residues.